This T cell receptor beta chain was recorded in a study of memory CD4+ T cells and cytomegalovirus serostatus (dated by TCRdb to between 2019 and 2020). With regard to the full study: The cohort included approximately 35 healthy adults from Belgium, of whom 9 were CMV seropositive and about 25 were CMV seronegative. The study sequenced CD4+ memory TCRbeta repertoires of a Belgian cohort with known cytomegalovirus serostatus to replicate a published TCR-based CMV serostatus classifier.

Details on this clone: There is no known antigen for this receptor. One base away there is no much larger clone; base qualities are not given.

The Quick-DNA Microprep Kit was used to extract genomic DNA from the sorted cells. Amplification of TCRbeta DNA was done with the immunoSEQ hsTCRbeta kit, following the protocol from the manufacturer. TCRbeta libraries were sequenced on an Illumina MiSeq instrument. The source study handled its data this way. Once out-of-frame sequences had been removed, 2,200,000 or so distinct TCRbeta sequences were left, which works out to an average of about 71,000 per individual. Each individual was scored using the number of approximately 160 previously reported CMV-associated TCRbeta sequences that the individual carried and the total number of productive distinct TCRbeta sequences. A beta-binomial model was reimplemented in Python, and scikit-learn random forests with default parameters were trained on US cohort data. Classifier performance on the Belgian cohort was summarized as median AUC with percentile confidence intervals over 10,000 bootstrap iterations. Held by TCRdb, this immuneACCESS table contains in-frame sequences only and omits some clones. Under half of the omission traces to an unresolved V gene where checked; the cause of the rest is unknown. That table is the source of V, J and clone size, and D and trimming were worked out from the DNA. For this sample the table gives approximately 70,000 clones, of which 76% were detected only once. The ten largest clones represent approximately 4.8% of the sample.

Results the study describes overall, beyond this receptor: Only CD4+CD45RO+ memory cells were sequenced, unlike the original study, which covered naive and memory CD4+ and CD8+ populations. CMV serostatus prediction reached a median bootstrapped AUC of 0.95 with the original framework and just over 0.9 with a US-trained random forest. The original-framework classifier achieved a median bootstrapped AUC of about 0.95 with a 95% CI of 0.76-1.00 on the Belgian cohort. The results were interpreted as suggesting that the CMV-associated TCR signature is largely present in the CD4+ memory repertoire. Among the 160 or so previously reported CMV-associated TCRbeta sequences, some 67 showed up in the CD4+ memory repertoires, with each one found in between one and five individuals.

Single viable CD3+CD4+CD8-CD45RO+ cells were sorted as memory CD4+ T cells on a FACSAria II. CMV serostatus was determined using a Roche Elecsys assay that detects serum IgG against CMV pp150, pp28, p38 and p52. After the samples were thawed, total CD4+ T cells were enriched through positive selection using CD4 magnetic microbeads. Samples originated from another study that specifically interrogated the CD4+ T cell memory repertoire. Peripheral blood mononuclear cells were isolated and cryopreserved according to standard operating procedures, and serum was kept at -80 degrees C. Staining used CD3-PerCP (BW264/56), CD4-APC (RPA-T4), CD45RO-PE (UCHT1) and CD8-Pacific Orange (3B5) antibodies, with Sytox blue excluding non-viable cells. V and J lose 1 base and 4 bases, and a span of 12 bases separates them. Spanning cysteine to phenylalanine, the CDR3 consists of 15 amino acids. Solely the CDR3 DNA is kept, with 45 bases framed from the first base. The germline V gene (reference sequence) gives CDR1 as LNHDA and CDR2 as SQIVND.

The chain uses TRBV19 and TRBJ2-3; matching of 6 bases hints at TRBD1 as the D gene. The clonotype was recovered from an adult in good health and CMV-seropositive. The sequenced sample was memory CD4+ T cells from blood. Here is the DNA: TGTGCCAGTAGTATAGGACAGGCTCGGGCAGATACGCAGTATTTT. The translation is CASSIGQARADTQYF.